These 13 T cell receptor beta chains originate from one sample sequenced in a study of CD8 T cells in ankylosing spondylitis. MiXCR was run by TCRdb on the 5' RACE reads, yielding one entry per CDR3 protein. This table holds about 310,000 distinct CDR3 sequences, 20% to 25% found once. Sequencing was done on a sample of blood, either unsorted or a sorted T cell fraction (not recorded which). The source is a female donor with ankylosing spondylitis or in good health (not recorded which).

This clonotype was observed a handful of times. The chain couples TRBV29-1 to TRBJ2-4; 9 nucleotides line up with TRBD1. V lost 7 bases to trimming and J lost 0 bases; unmatched junction nucleotides: 10. The germline gives CDR1 SQVTM, CDR2 ANQGSEA. The CDR3 has 16 amino acids. The CDR3 coding sequence is TGCAGCGCTATACCACAGGGGGCCAGAGCCAAAAACATTCAGTACTTC. It is translated as CSAIPQGARAKNIQYF.

The chain couples TRBV2 to TRBJ2-7; D may be TRBD1 (5 bases). Germline values: CDR1 SNHLY, CDR2 FYNNEI. This CDR3 is built from 12 residues. V was trimmed by 4 bases and J by 6 bases, leaving 10 bases between them. In DNA form, the CDR3 reads TGTGCCAGCAGTGCGACAGCTGCCGAGCAGTACTTC. Protein sequence: CASSATAAEQYF.

This clonotype was observed a few times. The rearrangement joins TRBV24-1 to TRBJ2-4; the D is unclear. This CDR3 region has 15 residues. The V and J ends lost 12 bases and 0 bases respectively, with 17 bases between them. Germline loops: CDR1 KGHDR, CDR2 SFDVKD. The CDR3 loop is CAPTLRYLAKNIQYF. In DNA form, the CDR3 reads TGTGCCCCGACCCTTAGGTATTTAGCCAAAAACATTCAGTACTTC.

This clonotype came up many times. This rearrangement joins TRBV20-1 to TRBJ2-3; 9 bases are a match to TRBD2. The CDR3 loop spans 15 amino acids. Germline V gives CDR1 DFQATT, CDR2 SNEGSKA (reference sequence). Trimming removed 6 bases from V and 4 bases from J; junction bases left unmatched: 11. CDR3 region: CSAPAASGIADTQYF. As DNA, the CDR3 is TGCAGTGCCCCTGCCGCTAGCGGGATAGCAGATACGCAGTATTTT.

This clonotype was picked up a small number of times. The CDR3 reads CASSLPGIPEKLFF. For the CDR3, the DNA is TGTGCCAGCAGTTTACCGGGGATCCCAGAAAAACTGTTTTTT. The V gene is TRBV12-3 or TRBV12-4, the J gene TRBJ1-4; the D is unclear. The CDR3 loop spans 14 amino acids. V was cut by 2 bases and J by 8 bases, with 12 bases left in between.

This clonotype was recorded a few times. The J gene is TRBJ2-2, the V gene TRBV20-1; D ambiguous. Per germline, CDR1 DFQATT and CDR2 SNEGSKA (reference sequence). The CDR3 has 12 residues. V was clipped by 3 bases and J by 6 bases, with 8 bases between them. CDR3 loop: CSASLDAGELFF. The CDR3 DNA follows: TGCAGTGCTAGCCTAGACGCCGGGGAGCTGTTTTTT.

This clonotype was found a few times. This CDR3 reads CASSLGPKGDTQYF. Here the CDR3 DNA reads TGTGCCAGCAGTTTGGGCCCGAAGGGGGATACGCAGTATTTT. The V call is TRBV12-3 or TRBV12-4, the J call TRBJ2-3; maybe TRBD1 (5 bases). V lost 3 bases and J 6 bases, leaving 13 bases between the germline ends. The CDR3 is 14 residues long.

This clonotype has just a few counts. In DNA, the CDR3 is TGTGCCAGCAAGGCCGGGACTACTTACACCGGGGAGCTGTTTTTT. Protein: CASKAGTTYTGELFF. The gene calls are TRBV6-1 and TRBJ2-2; 7 bases match TRBD2. The ends lost 7 bases at V and 3 bases at J; junction bases unmatched: 8. This CDR3 comprises 15 residues. Germline CDR1 MNHNS, CDR2 SASEGT.

A few counts support this clonotype. The genes are TRBV6-1 and TRBJ2-3, with 12 bases fitting TRBD2. The CDR3 has 17 amino acids. Looked up from germline, CDR1 is MNHNS and CDR2 is SASEGT. The ends lost 8 bases at V and 0 bases at J; junction bases unmatched: 9. The CDR3 region is CASSRRTSGASTDTQYF. The CDR3 DNA is TGTGCCAGCTCCCGTCGGACTAGCGGGGCTAGCACAGATACGCAGTATTTT.

This clonotype occurred many times. V is TRBV6-2 or TRBV6-3 and J is TRBJ2-7; TRBD1 agrees at 8 bases. CDR3 length: 14 residues. Germline lookup yields CDR1 MNHEY and CDR2 SVGEGT. Losses at the gene ends were 6 bases for V and 2 bases for J; bases not matched to a gene: 6. CDR3 sequence reads: CASRQRQGTYEQYF. Written as DNA, the CDR3 is TGTGCCAGCAGGCAACGACAGGGGACCTACGAGCAGTACTTC.

The chain recombines TRBV6-1 with TRBJ1-3; the match to TRBD1 covers 8 bases. This CDR3 comprises 15 residues. Germline CDR1 MNHNS, CDR2 SASEGT. With V trimmed by 1 base and J by 4 bases, 3 bases remained unmatched. For the CDR3, the DNA is TGTGCCAGCAGTGAAGGCAGGGGGCGAGGAAACACCATATATTTT. Translation gives CASSEGRGRGNTIYF.

As DNA, the CDR3 is TGTGCCAGCAGCCAATTGTCGGGAAAGATAACAGATACGCAGTATTTT. This gives the protein CASSQLSGKITDTQYF. The chain recombines TRBV14 with TRBJ2-3; maybe TRBD2 (5 bases). Trimming cost V 2 bases and J 3 bases, with 15 bases left between them. The CDR3 is made up of 16 amino acids. Germline-derived CDR1 and CDR2 are SGHDN and FVKESK.

This chain joins TRBV7-2 and TRBJ2-1; tentative D call: TRBD2 (6 bases). With 4 bases removed from V and 5 bases from J, the gap between germline ends came to 15 bases. This CDR3 is 15 amino acids long. Germline CDR1 reads SGHTA; CDR2 reads FQGNSA. DNA of the CDR3: TGTGCCAGCAGCTATGAGACGGGGAGGCACAATGAGCAGTTCTTC. Translated, it gives CASSYETGRHNEQFF.